What follows describes a single T cell receptor beta chain. This clone was seen a few times. Its recognized antigen is unknown. Base qualities were left out, and no much larger clone turns up one base away. V is cut back by 6 bases and J by 6 bases, with 9 bases in the junction unmatched. The CDR3 spans 15 residues, from the cysteine through the phenylalanine. Kept here is only the CDR3 DNA, which spans 45 bases and is read in frame from base 1. The germline V gene sets CDR1 to SNHLY and CDR2 to FYNNEI. Whole blood was collected in K2EDTA tubes by collaborating institutions according to the institutions' own protocols. Collaborator samples were shipped for TCRbeta analysis as frozen whole blood, isolated PBMCs, or DNA extracted from either sample type. This sample is part of a study of blood T cell repertoires in COVID-19 (dated by TCRdb to 2018 to 2020). Regarding the study in general: The collaborator samples originated in the United States, Italy and Spain and spanned the acute and convalescent phases of COVID-19. The repertoires were released in a freely available public database meant as a resource for research on the immune response to SARS-CoV-2. The prospective study material was composed of cDNA or gDNA derived from T cells, B-cell-depleted T cells, or PBMCs. Where available, HLA class I and class II types were obtained from metadata supplied by the sample provider rather than from assay-based typing. Subjects who had been exposed to COVID-19, were actively infected with it, or had recovered from it provided the deeply sampled blood TCRbeta repertoires that made up the dataset. The sample metadata nearly always contained a de-identified subject ID, COVID-19 status, age in years and sex. The samples were drawn from two sources: the first 160 participants of the ongoing ImmuneRACE study, and 1,000 to 1,500 subjects contributed by 6 global collaborators.

TCRbeta CDR3 regions were amplified from genomic DNA by means of the immunoSEQ Assay, a bias-controlled multiplex PCR. The paper's data handling went like this. The number of nucleated cells in each sample was estimated by amplification of reference gene primers within the assay. To quantify the absolute abundance of each unique TCRbeta CDR3 rearrangement, sequence reads were collapsed and filtered. Productive Simpson clonality was computed per sample as the square root of Simpson's diversity index over productive rearrangements. TCRdb limited this immuneACCESS table to in-frame rearrangements with V and J called. A share of clones is missing; checked studies link under half to unresolved V genes, and the rest is unexplained. From that table come the V and J calls and clone size; the DNA was used to work out D and trimming. The table for this sample lists about 17,000 clones; almost 85% of them were counted only once. Of the sample, roughly 26% is held by the ten largest clones.

Study-wide findings and limitations: How much clinical and demographic metadata was included differed by source and by participant, and the metadata was provided uncurated.

Input material: peripheral blood. The chain is made from TRBV2 and TRBJ2-1; the central 9 bases match TRBD2. This TCR derives from a woman between 65 and 79 years old with active COVID-19. The CDR3 protein sequence reads: CASRLTSGVLNEQFF. The sequenced DNA is TGTGCCAGCAGATTGACTAGCGGAGTTCTCAATGAGCAGTTCTTC.